A single T cell receptor (beta chain) is shown here with its context. What antigen it recognizes has not been identified. No much larger clone exists at a distance of one base, and base qualities are not known. These data are taken from a study of cytomegalovirus exposure and HLA in healthy donors listed by TCRdb under 2017. For the study in its entirety: In an earlier analysis of several hundred of the donors, around 290 Gb of sequence data and 90 million to 120 million unique TCR beta sequences from 150 million to 200 million T cells were reported. An early release covering some 640 HLA-typed donors comprised about 290 gigabases of sequencing data and around 80 million unique TCR sequences. Of the approximately 400 genotyped donors, about 84% fell in the genetic ancestry cluster associated with self-reported Caucasian donors. The study aimed to test whether cataloging public T cell receptors could reveal signatures of past pathogen exposure. The study profiled the T cell repertoires of about 720 subjects by immunosequencing and related them to cytomegalovirus serostatus. Along with the roughly 700-subject first cohort, a separate validation cohort of 120 different subjects was used. To predict cytomegalovirus infection status, the study brought together high-throughput TCR immunosequencing, statistical association of individual TCRs with disease status, and machine learning. A later analysis re-analyzed previously published TCR beta repertoires from roughly 690 donors and added high-resolution HLA genotyping to study TCR occurrence patterns. Rather than drawing on any new phenotypic data, the later analysis identified candidate immune exposures from TCR beta sequences and the way those sequences occurred across donors. In an earlier analysis of 550 to 700 of the donors, high-throughput TCR beta sequencing was used to judge whether each TCR beta V gene segment behaved as functional or pseudogenic. Alongside the repertoire data, information on donor age, sex, ethnicity and CMV serostatus was compiled. In a later genetic analysis, genome-wide SNP genotypes for about 55% of the roughly 700 donors were used, and that subset was treated as a discovery cohort. All discovery cohort repertoires had been generated using a single sequencing platform. Both class I and class II loci were covered by HLA typing, at four-digit resolution. The number of donors typed differed by locus, with about 629-630 for A, B, C, DRB1 and DQB1, around 500 for DQA1, approximately 570 for DPA1, and 400 to 490 for DPB1. Roughly 5 DR-DQ haplotypes were handled as single units for association and clustering, since linkage in the cohort was strong. On average, roughly 250,000 unique TCR beta nucleotide sequences were sequenced per donor among 300 to 500 genotyped donors of the cohort, with roughly 20% of those sequences being non-productive. The study at large found these results: In a later genetic analysis, fewer N-insertions in productive TCRs were reported among donors in an Asian-associated ancestry cluster than the approximately 630-donor mean. A further reported finding was that TCR beta sequences accurately predicted the HLA-A and HLA-B alleles for most subjects in the first cohort. V-gene and J-gene trimming of TCR beta chains was associated with a missense DCLRE1C variant in a later genetic analysis, and the association was replicated in an independent cohort. The sequencing pipeline was judged likely to have produced a cluster of highly shared sequence variants as a technical artifact. Most TCR sequences were seen in very few donors, while some public TCRs were found in many individuals. In the study, about 150 TCR beta chains were listed as associated with cytomegalovirus. According to a later analysis, parvovirus B19, influenza, CMV and Epstein-Barr virus appeared linked to several top co-occurrence clusters. The presence/absence analyses assumed that sequencing depth was roughly uniform across donors, and that assumption may not be true. The authors suggested that the approach could potentially be extended to other disease states and immunological phenotypes. A later analysis found that most CMV-associated TCR beta chains appeared HLA-restricted, with HLA associations seemingly driven largely by CMV exposure. Strong co-occurrence of HLA alleles, especially DR and DQ, made assigning TCR associations to individual alleles difficult. Three of the identified cytomegalovirus-associated TCR beta chains were confirmed in vitro to be specific for cytomegalovirus antigens. Specific HLA alleles were associated with about 17,000 TCR beta sequences at a false discovery rate of 0.05 in a later analysis. HLA typing was unavailable for some donors at each locus, so association tests used only the typed subset. In an earlier analysis of a few hundred of the donors, most TCR beta V segments were observed in productive rearrangements about 90% or about 30% of the time, broadly matching IMGT annotations. Only TCR beta chains were sequenced in this cohort, and the absence of alpha or paired-chain data limited detectable features. For the cohort, immune exposure information was limited to CMV serostatus. Linkage disequilibrium might explain the correlated functional status among segregating V segments, but an unknown experimental factor could not be ruled out. The earlier analysis of 587 of the donors excluded 15 to 20 rarely observed V segments, including chromosome 9 orphons, because counts were too low. A later analysis found that HLA-associated TCR beta chains were more clonally expanded and had lower generation probabilities than equally common non-associated chains. The classifier was reported to diagnose cytomegalovirus status with high specificity and sensitivity in both the original cohort and the validation cohort. Some IMGT-functional V segments, including TRBV6-2 and TRBV6-3, could not be told apart with the 87-base-pair reads, so those segments were excluded. In a later analysis, TCR association rates were found to vary across HLA loci, with the most associated TCRs seen for DRB1 alleles and the fewest for HLA-C alleles.

The library relied on the immunoSEQ multiplex PCR assay. For the multiplex PCR, a mixture combining 60 forward primers for TCR Vbeta segments and 13 reverse primers for TCR Jbeta segments was used. The CDR3 region of rearranged TCR beta genes was amplified from genomic DNA by a multiplex PCR assay. The amplified TCR beta libraries were sequenced on the Illumina HiSeq System as 87-base-pair reads. Regarding the original processing steps: Across the 670 or so repertoires, a later analysis counted 80 million or so unique TCR beta chains, roughly 11 million of which were shared by at least two donors. To remove PCR and sequencing errors, raw reads were error-corrected and collapsed into unique sequences using a nearest-neighbor algorithm that merged closely related sequences. To assign V, D and J gene segments, CDR3 sequences were aligned to IMGT reference sequences. Each retained sequence needed at least a six-nucleotide match to both a V gene segment and a J gene segment. A rearrangement was called productive if the CDR3 had no stop codons and remained in frame with V and J, and every other rearrangement was called non-productive. CDR3 was defined according to IMGT convention as the region running from the second conserved V-encoded cysteine to the conserved J-encoded phenylalanine. Sequences without an unambiguous match to a single V gene segment were excluded from the earlier analysis of a few hundred of the donors. An earlier analysis of 450 to 650 of the donors called V segments functional above 56.7% productive rearrangements and segregating when the between-donor standard deviation exceeded 5%. To diagnose cytomegalovirus status from the catalog of TCR beta chain sequences, a statistical classification framework was built. In a later analysis, V and J genes were assigned by comparing TCR nucleotide sequences against IMGT/GENE-DB human TR gene sequences. In a later analysis, CDR3 sequences and most-parsimonious VDJ recombination scenarios were assigned using the TCRdist pipeline. In a later analysis, each TCR beta chain was defined by its CDR3 amino acid sequence together with its V-gene family, and reads without a unique V-gene family were excluded. In a later analysis, 450 to 600 highly shared, low-generation-probability nucleotide sequences were removed to address suspected cross-contamination and a sequencing artifact. For each public chain, a later analysis derived a clonal expansion index from normalized ranks of inferred template counts within each repertoire. In a later analysis, generation probabilities were computed with a VDJ recombination model fitted to out-of-frame rearrangements, and the resulting probabilities were checked against IGoR. In a later analysis, TCR-TCR, TCR-HLA and TCR-CMV co-occurrence was scored with hypergeometric tests, and a repertoire-size bias correction was applied to TCR pairs. A later analysis estimated false discovery rates by permuting HLA or CMV assignments 20 times. In a later analysis, co-occurring TCRs were grouped using DBSCAN, with TCRdist sequence similarity added in when clustering inside HLA-allele-positive subsets. Repertoires with fewer than 30,000 or more than 120,000 public chains, plus five repertoires with anomalous nucleotide sharing, were excluded from co-occurrence clustering. Drawn from immuneACCESS, this table holds only the in-frame rearrangements with V and J called that TCRdb kept. Clones are partly lost; checked studies trace under half to an unresolved V gene and leave the rest unexplained. V and J calls and clone size are as listed in that table; D and trimming were resolved from the DNA. This sample lists about 120,000 clones; roughly 72% were detected once. Of the sample, less than 4% is held by the ten largest clones.

Spanning cysteine to phenylalanine, the CDR3 consists of 16 amino acids. The entry retains the CDR3 DNA only, 48 bases that are in frame from base 1. For CDR1 and CDR2, the germline V gene lists MNHNS and SASEGT. For this chain, trimming is 4 bases at the V end and 3 bases at the J end, and the number of junction bases without a gene match is 10. The cohort consisted of fewer than 700 healthy bone marrow donors. All cohort members were sampled while nominally healthy, although unrecorded immune exposures were likely present. The donor tested CMV seropositive, placing the donor among the 250 to 300 seropositive members of the cohort. A peripheral blood sample was provided by each donor, and peripheral blood mononuclear cells were used for TCR beta sequencing. Genomic DNA extraction from the blood cell samples was performed with the Qiagen DNeasy Blood Extraction Kit.

This receptor was identified in a middle-aged man in good health and CMV-seropositive. Sequencing was done on a sample of PBMCs. The rearranged segments are TRBV6-1 and TRBJ2-3, with 7 bases matching TRBD2. This receptor has the CDR3 CASSGFQGGVTDTQYF. The DNA reads as follows: TGTGCCAGCAGTGGGTTCCAGGGAGGGGTAACAGATACGCAGTATTTT.